This T cell receptor beta chain was documented in a study of blood T cell repertoires in COVID-19. In the study's own analysis: Quantification of nucleated cells was approximated via reference gene primer amplification. Here immunoSEQ multiplex PCR was the method, and the copy in TCRdb shows in-frame clones only, minus some. The V and J calls and the clone size are those of that table, but D and trimming were determined from the DNA. The data contain about 120,000 clones, about 85% of them singletons. With V trimmed by 6 bases and J by 4 bases, 11 bases remained unmatched. This CDR3 is built from 16 residues. Germline V gene data show CDR1 as LNHDA and CDR2 as SQIVND (reference sequence).

The rearrangement uses TRBV19 and TRBJ2-3; 9 nucleotides line up with TRBD2. The sequence was collected from a man at least 80 years old with acute or convalescent COVID-19. The specimen sequenced was peripheral blood. The CDR3 spells CASRTGLAGYADTQYF. CDR3 sequence (DNA): TGTGCCAGTAGGACGGGACTAGCTGGGTACGCAGATACGCAGTATTTT.